Sequencing of this T cell receptor beta chain was carried out in a study of OX40 agonist ivuxolimab in advanced cancers. TCRdb's copy holds only in-frame clones and misses some; the assay was immunoSEQ multiplex PCR. The sample yields about 67,000 clones, about 80% seen once. Germline V gives CDR1 SGHRS, CDR2 YFSETQ. J was trimmed by 2 bases and V by 2 bases; bases with no gene match: 6. This CDR3 has 16 residues. The material sequenced was CD4+ or CD8+ T cells sorted from blood, taken in a trial of the OX40 agonist ivuxolimab. The TCR comes from an adult with an advanced solid tumor such as melanoma, head and neck, liver or kidney cancer. The chain recombines TRBV5-1 with TRBJ1-1; 10 nucleotides line up with TRBD1. DNA for the CDR3: TGCGCCAGCAGCTTTACAGGGACAGGGGCAAACACTGAAGCTTTCTTT. Amino acids: CASSFTGTGANTEAFF.